The T cell receptor beta chain described here comes from a study of CD8 T cells in ankylosing spondylitis (dated by TCRdb to 2015 to 2018). Background for the entire study: The study profiled T cell receptor beta repertoires in healthy donors and ankylosing spondylitis patients to find disease-linked TCR variants. The full study cohort was made up of about two dozen ankylosing spondylitis patients and some 100 healthy donors. Peripheral blood was sampled, and synovial fluid was additionally collected from ankylosing spondylitis patients. Broad study findings and their caveats: Some of the motif variants had been reported before in the synovial fluid and blood of reactive arthritis patients, a finding that suggests common disease-initiation mechanisms. The disease-linked clones showed a CD8+ phenotype and occurred at relatively low frequencies in peripheral blood. The disease-linked clones were reported to be significantly enriched in matched synovial fluid samples from ankylosing spondylitis patients. A TCR beta motif made up of seven or eight highly homologous amino acid variants appeared to be characteristic of blood from ankylosing spondylitis patients.

Notes on this clonotype: Its cognate antigen has yet to be identified. The sample holds no much larger clone one base away, and base qualities are not on file.

V lost 3 bases and J lost 6 bases, and the count of bases not matched to a germline gene is 10. Reading from cysteine to phenylalanine, the CDR3 counts 17 amino acids. The CDR3 DNA has 51 bases and is translated from base 1. The germline V gene provides CDR1 KGHDR and CDR2 SFDVKD. TCRdb lists the instrument as Illumina HiSeq 2500. TCR beta libraries were prepared by quantitative 5'-RACE with molecular barcodes. The paper's processing steps were these. Disease-linked TCR variants were identified with a new computational method built on a probabilistic model of VDJ rearrangement. TCRdb cleaned the public reads at Q25 with fastp, built clones with MiXCR and kept in-frame beta chains. CDR3 protein sequences are deduplicated, and each keeps its most common genes and DNA. These V and J calls are TCRdb output, not the study's own analysis. Recorded for this sample are just under 550,000 distinct CDR3 sequences; roughly 13% of them occurred a single time. Approximately 6.2% of the sample belongs to the ten largest clones.

This clonotype originated in a male donor with ankylosing spondylitis. The sequence is built from TRBV24-1 and TRBJ2-1, and 10 bases in between align with TRBD1. Sample: blood, either unsorted or a sorted T cell fraction (not recorded which). The CDR3 amino acid sequence is: CATSDPSGQGGGNEQFF. The sequenced DNA is TGTGCCACCAGTGATCCTAGTGGACAGGGGGGCGGCAATGAGCAGTTCTTC.